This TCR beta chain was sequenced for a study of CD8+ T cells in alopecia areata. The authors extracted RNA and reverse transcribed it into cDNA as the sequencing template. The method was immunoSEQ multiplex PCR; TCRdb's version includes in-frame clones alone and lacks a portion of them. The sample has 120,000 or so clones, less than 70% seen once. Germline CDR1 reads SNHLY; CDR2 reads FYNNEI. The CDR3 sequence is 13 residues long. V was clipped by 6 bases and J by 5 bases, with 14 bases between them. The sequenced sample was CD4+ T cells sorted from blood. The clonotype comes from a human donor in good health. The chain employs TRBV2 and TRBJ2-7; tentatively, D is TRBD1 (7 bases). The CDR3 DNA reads TGTGCCAGCAGCCGACAGGGACTCGACGAGCAGTACTTC. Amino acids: CASSRQGLDEQYF. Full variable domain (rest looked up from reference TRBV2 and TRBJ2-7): EPEVTQTPSHQVTQMGQEVILRCVPISNHLYFYWYRQILGQKVEFLVSFYNNEISEKSEIFDDQFSVERPDGSNFTLKIRSTKLEDSAMYFCASSRQGLDEQYFGPGTRLTVT.